The 9 T cell receptor beta chains reported below all come from one sample, sequenced in a study of T cells after yellow fever vaccination. TCRdb called the 5' RACE reads again in MiXCR, with one record for every CDR3 protein. The repertoire holds about 340,000 distinct CDR3 sequences, 3.5% to 4.5% seen once, with less than 25% in the top ten. Material: PBMCs, obtained 5 days after the yellow fever booster vaccination. The source of these receptors is a man younger than 30 who received the YFV17D yellow fever vaccine.

V gene TRBV3-1 combines with J gene TRBJ2-3, with D perhaps matching TRBD2 (6 bases). CDR3 length: 17 residues. V dropped 0 bases and J dropped 0 bases, with 13 bases sitting between them. Germline loops: CDR1 LGHDT, CDR2 YNNKEL (reference sequence). The chain's CDR3 is CASSQDRWRGSTDTQYF. In nucleotides, the CDR3 is TGTGCCAGCAGCCAAGATAGGTGGCGGGGCAGCACAGATACGCAGTATTTT.

This clonotype was detected many times. The chain couples TRBV6-5 to TRBJ1-2; D is ambiguous. This CDR3 spans 15 amino acids. V was trimmed by 0 bases and J by 1 base, leaving 9 bases between them. Germline assignment: CDR1 MNHEY and CDR2 SVGAGI. The CDR3 DNA follows: TGTGCCAGCAGTTACTCGGACGGGCGTAACTATGGCTACACCTTC. Translating it yields CASSYSDGRNYGYTF.

The rearrangement uses TRBV29-1 and TRBJ2-5; D ambiguous. This CDR3 has 12 amino acids. Trimming shortened V by 4 bases and J by 4 bases, and 10 bases separated the two germline ends. CDR1 and CDR2 from the germline V gene are SQVTM and ANQGSEA. The CDR3 sequence is CSVVPIGETQYF. CDR3 bases: TGCAGCGTTGTACCTATCGGAGAGACCCAGTACTTC.

This clonotype was detected ten times or more. The V gene is TRBV10-3, the J gene TRBJ1-3, with 7 bases aligning to TRBD1. The V gene's germline CDR1 is ENHRY and CDR2 SYGVKD. The CDR3 has 14 amino acids. V shed 6 bases, J shed 1 base, and the junction held 3 bases outside the gene matches. The CDR3 nucleotides are TGTGCCATCAGAGGACAGGTTTCTGGAAACACCATATATTTT. It specifies CAIRGQVSGNTIYF.

This clonotype was seen at least ten times. The chain couples TRBV5-1 to TRBJ2-3; perhaps TRBD1 as D (5 bases). The V end lost 5 bases, the J end lost 6 bases, and 13 bases lay between the germline ends. In germline, CDR1 is SGHRS, CDR2 YFSETQ. The CDR3 consists of 13 residues. CDR3 protein: CASRSHKGDTQYF. Here the CDR3 DNA reads TGCGCCAGCAGAAGCCATAAGGGGGATACGCAGTATTTT.

V usage is TRBV6-5 and J usage is TRBJ1-1; D perhaps matches TRBD1 (6 bases). Germline V gene sequence: CDR1 MNHEY, CDR2 SVGAGI. The CDR3 consists of 13 residues. The V end lost 5 bases, the J end lost 11 bases, and 18 bases lay between the germline ends. CDR3 DNA: TGTGCCAGCAGTGGAAACCTACAGGGACGGGCTTTCTTT. Its protein product is CASSGNLQGRAFF.

This clonotype was picked up a small number of times. The chain carries TRBV12-3 or TRBV12-4 and TRBJ1-3, with D tentatively TRBD1 (5 bases). Trimming left V 6 bases short and J 0 bases short, with 21 bases between. The length of the CDR3 is 18 residues. CDR3 region: CASRTYYFGGSSGNTIYF. CDR3 in DNA: TGTGCCAGCAGGACCTATTATTTCGGGGGGTCCTCTGGAAACACCATATATTTT.

This clonotype showed up many times. CDR3: CASSRQTVGATGNTIYF. DNA of the CDR3: TGCGCCAGCAGCCGCCAGACAGTGGGGGCTACTGGAAACACCATATATTTT. This rearrangement joins TRBV4-3 to TRBJ1-3; TRBD1 might be the D (6 bases). CDR3 size: 17 residues. Germline V gene sequence: CDR1 LGHNA, CDR2 YSLEER. Trimming took off 4 bases at V and 2 bases at J, with 18 bases between the two ends.

The chain links TRBV5-1 to TRBJ2-3; TRBD2 aligns across 16 bases. The CDR3 is made up of 22 amino acids. The trim removed 2 bases at V and 1 base at J, leaving 16 bases unmatched. Germline CDR1 reads SGHRS; CDR2 reads YFSETQ. Written as DNA, the CDR3 is TGCGCCAGCAGCTTATACCCGGGACTAGCGGGGGGGCGGTACCTCCGCACAGATACGCAGTATTTT. Residues: CASSLYPGLAGGRYLRTDTQYF.